This note documents a single T cell receptor (beta chain) sequence. What it binds is unknown. V gave up 5 bases and J gave up 3 bases; unmatched junction bases: 10. Germline-derived CDR1 and CDR2 are SQVTM and ANQGSEA. This CDR3 is 18 amino acids long. The source of the sample is a study of post-analysis software for immune sequencing data. On the study more broadly: There were relapsing-remitting, secondary progressive and progressive-relapsing multiple sclerosis among the disease courses included.

The TCR beta cDNA libraries carried unique molecular identifiers. T cells numbering about 0.85 to 11 million yielded cDNA molecules that totaled about 500,000. TCRdb re-called the PCR reads with MiXCR, one entry per CDR3 protein. The sample shows roughly 600,000 distinct CDR3 sequences, roughly 45% of them seen only once. Study-wide points: Normalized Chao1 diversity in multiple sclerosis patients fell significantly below that of controls. TRBV segments more frequent in patients than in controls numbered a few and included TRBV5-6, TRBV5-1 and TRBV20-1. Samples sharing a preparation batch grouped tightly together when assessed by F measure.

The sequence was collected from a girl between 5 and 17 years old with multiple sclerosis. This chain connects TRBV29-1 to TRBJ2-1, with 16 nucleotides matching TRBD2. Source material: blood. CDR3 in amino acids: CSVPGTSGGARNYNEQFF. Written as DNA, the CDR3 is TGCAGCGTTCCCGGGACTAGCGGGGGGGCCCGAAACTACAATGAGCAGTTCTTC.